The clone carrying this TCR beta chain was seen more than once but under ten times. This record belongs to a study of radiation and T cells in renal cell carcinoma. Described time point: blood 2 weeks post-SBRT. Treatment in this sample: 15 Gy SBRT to primary tumor, nephrectomy 4 weeks later. The repertoire was sequenced with immunoSEQ multiplex PCR; TCRdb's copy has only in-frame clones and lacks some. The sample carries about 26,000 clones, over 70% recorded once. Trimming removed 6 bases at V and 8 bases at J, with 13 bases between. Germline V lookup: CDR1 LGHNT, CDR2 FRNRAP. The CDR3 runs to 13 residues.

The sample was blood, taken from a patient whose treatment included radiotherapy and nephrectomy. This receptor was taken from a man aged 55 to 70 with renal cell carcinoma. This rearrangement joins TRBV12-5 to TRBJ1-4; D gene ambiguous. The CDR3 spells CASGFGLREKLFF. CDR3 sequence (DNA): TGTGCTAGTGGATTCGGACTGAGGGAAAAACTGTTTTTT.